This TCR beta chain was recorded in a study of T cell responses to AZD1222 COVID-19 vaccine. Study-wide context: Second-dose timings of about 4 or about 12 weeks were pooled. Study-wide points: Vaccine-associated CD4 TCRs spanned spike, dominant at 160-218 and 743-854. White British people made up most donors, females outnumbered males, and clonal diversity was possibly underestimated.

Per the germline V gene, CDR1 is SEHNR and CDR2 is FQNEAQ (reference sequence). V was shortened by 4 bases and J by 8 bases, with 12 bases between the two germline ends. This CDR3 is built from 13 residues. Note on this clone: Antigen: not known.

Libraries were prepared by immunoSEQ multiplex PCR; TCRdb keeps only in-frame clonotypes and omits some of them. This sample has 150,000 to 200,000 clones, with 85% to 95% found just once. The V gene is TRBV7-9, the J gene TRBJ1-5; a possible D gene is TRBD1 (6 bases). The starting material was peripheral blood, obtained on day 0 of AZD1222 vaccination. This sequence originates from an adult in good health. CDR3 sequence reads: CASSSDRFEPQHF. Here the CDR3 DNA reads TGTGCCAGCAGCTCAGACAGGTTTGAGCCCCAGCATTTT.